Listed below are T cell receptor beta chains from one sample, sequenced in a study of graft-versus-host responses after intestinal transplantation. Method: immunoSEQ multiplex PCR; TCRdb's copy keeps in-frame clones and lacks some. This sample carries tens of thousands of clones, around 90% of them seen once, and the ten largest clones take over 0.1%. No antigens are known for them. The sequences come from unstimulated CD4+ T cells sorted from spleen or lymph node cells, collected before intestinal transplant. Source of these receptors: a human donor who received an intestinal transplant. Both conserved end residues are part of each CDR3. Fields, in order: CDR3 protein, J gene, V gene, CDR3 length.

CDR3: CASSNRGQGVNSGANVLTF
J: TRBJ2-6
V: TRBV5-1
length: 19

CDR3: CASSASVQGEAFF
J: TRBJ1-1
V: TRBV11-2
length: 13

CDR3: CASSYDSHNEKLFF
J: TRBJ1-4
V: TRBV6-5
length: 14

CDR3: CAITVDRGNTIYF
J: TRBJ1-3
V: TRBV10-3
length: 13

CDR3: CTSSLPDYGYTF
J: TRBJ1-2
V: TRBV1
length: 12

CDR3: CASSPGQGRSPLHF
J: TRBJ1-6
V: TRBV6-5
length: 14

CDR3: CASASQGNNSPLHF
J: TRBJ1-6
V: TRBV9
length: 14

CDR3: CASSEAGLNTGELFF
J: TRBJ2-2
V: TRBV25-1
length: 15

CDR3: CASSHPGTGGKNTEAFF
J: TRBJ1-1
V: TRBV4-1
length: 17

CDR3: CASSDYGSSYEQYF
J: TRBJ2-7
V: TRBV6-1
length: 14

CDR3: CASSLSTASGKSSYNEQFF
J: TRBJ2-1
V: TRBV7-2
length: 19

CDR3: CASSLVGGENSPLHF
J: TRBJ1-6
V: TRBV11-1
length: 15

CDR3: CASSLGGGLADTQYF
J: TRBJ2-3
V: TRBV7-3
length: 15

CDR3: CSGTQNYGYTF
J: TRBJ1-2
V: TRBV29-1
length: 11

CDR3: CASSLARPSGGDEQYF
J: TRBJ2-7
V: TRBV5-1
length: 16

CDR3: CSVERYNYPGEQFF
J: TRBJ2-1
V: TRBV29-1
length: 14

CDR3: CASSEALLVGGVGSYEQYF
J: TRBJ2-7
V: TRBV2
length: 19

CDR3: CASSPTGWGSPLHF
J: TRBJ1-6
V: TRBV28
length: 14

CDR3: CASSKGRAKNIQYF
J: TRBJ2-4
V: TRBV21-1
length: 14

CDR3: CSVENGTSGVQYF
J: TRBJ2-7
V: TRBV29-1
length: 13

CDR3: CASAKGGATNEETQYF
J: TRBJ2-5
V: TRBV19
length: 16

CDR3: CASSIRTGDQPQHF
J: TRBJ1-5
V: TRBV19
length: 14

CDR3: CASSIGQLTNEKLFF
J: TRBJ1-4
V: TRBV4-1
length: 15

CDR3: CASSGGTKVPDTQYF
J: TRBJ2-3
V: TRBV27
length: 15

CDR3: CASTAGVERGAEQYF
J: TRBJ2-7
V: TRBV5-4
length: 15

CDR3: CSASRDSEAFF
J: TRBJ1-1
V: TRBV20-1
length: 11

CDR3: CSVVGRTSDTQYF
J: TRBJ2-3
V: TRBV29-1
length: 13

CDR3: CASSPGHLSGNTIYF
J: TRBJ1-3
V: TRBV6-5
length: 15

CDR3: CASSPGATYEQYF
J: TRBJ2-7
V: TRBV18
length: 13

CDR3: CASSLGGGDYGYTF
J: TRBJ1-2
V: TRBV7-2
length: 14

CDR3: CASSSQSGGPGNEQFF
J: TRBJ2-1
V: TRBV7-3
length: 16

CDR3: CASSQDQGNQPQHF
J: TRBJ1-5
V: TRBV4-1
length: 14

CDR3: CASSRDTPNEKLFF
J: TRBJ1-4
V: TRBV2
length: 14

CDR3: CASSQRTGGSGANVLTF
J: TRBJ2-6
V: TRBV4-2
length: 17

CDR3: CASGWGQGVNEQYF
J: TRBJ2-7
V: TRBV12-5
length: 14

CDR3: CASSSPGTVRPEAFF
J: TRBJ1-1
V: TRBV21-1
length: 15

CDR3: CASSLDYHNNYGYTF
J: TRBJ1-2
V: TRBV5-4
length: 15

CDR3: CASSTDTYEQYF
J: TRBJ2-7
V: TRBV19
length: 12

CDR3: CASSENRNTEAFF
J: TRBJ1-1
V: TRBV7-9
length: 13

CDR3: CASSPQGGEPHGYTF
J: TRBJ1-2
V: TRBV18
length: 15

CDR3: CASSLLGTATNEKLFF
J: TRBJ1-4
V: TRBV5-8
length: 16

CDR3: CASSQPTRGGVETQYF
J: TRBJ2-5
V: TRBV4-1
length: 16

CDR3: CASSLVGRGRPGYEQYF
J: TRBJ2-7
V: TRBV5-4
length: 17

CDR3: CATSRATGLLANEKLFF
J: TRBJ1-4
V: TRBV15
length: 17

CDR3: CASSYTGNTEAFF
J: TRBJ1-1
V: TRBV7-8
length: 13

CDR3: CASSGSGGAVTGELFF
J: TRBJ2-2
V: TRBV9
length: 16

CDR3: CASSEYGQTNTEAFF
J: TRBJ1-1
V: TRBV6-1
length: 15

CDR3: CSVEKDRVDTEAFF
J: TRBJ1-1
V: TRBV29-1
length: 14

CDR3: CASSLGLSGNTIYF
J: TRBJ1-3
V: TRBV7-2
length: 14

CDR3: CASSQTGGSTEAFF
J: TRBJ1-1
V: TRBV6-5
length: 14

CDR3: CASSQTGRGVEETQYF
J: TRBJ2-5
V: TRBV18
length: 16

CDR3: CASSLWLAGGPGTDTQYF
J: TRBJ2-3
V: TRBV5-6
length: 18

CDR3: CASSSPRTGSYGYTF
J: TRBJ1-2
V: TRBV5-6
length: 15

CDR3: CASRDRGTGELFF
J: TRBJ2-2
V: TRBV4-1
length: 13

CDR3: CAISEFAGDNGYTF
J: TRBJ1-2
V: TRBV10-3
length: 14

CDR3: CASGLWRAHEQYF
J: TRBJ2-7
V: TRBV12-5
length: 13

CDR3: CASSLLAPGGGTEAFF
J: TRBJ1-1
V: TRBV27
length: 16